The 20 T cell receptor beta chains presented below share a single source sample, sequenced in a study of Ad26.COV2.S vaccination and SARS-CoV-2 variants. The treatment was: roughly 20 received Ad26.COV2.S at low or high dose, single or two shots; several received placebo; per-sample allocation not given. Sampling was done on day 63 after the first vaccine or placebo injection. TCRdb's copy holds only in-frame clones and misses some; the assay was immunoSEQ multiplex PCR. Of some 250,000 clones listed, 70% to 90% were seen once; the top ten hold roughly 10%. The specimen comprised peripheral blood, sampled in a trial of Ad26.COV2.S vaccine versus placebo. These receptors all stem from a person between 18 and 65 years old who received the Ad26.COV2.S COVID-19 vaccine or a placebo.

The chain carries TRBV28 and TRBJ2-4, with TRBD1 identical over 9 bases. With 6 bases clipped from V and 8 bases from J, the junction kept 8 bases outside the gene matches. CDR3 size: 14 residues. In germline, CDR1 is MDHEN, CDR2 SYDVKM. CDR3 protein: CASRGPGQGYIQYF. CDR3 bases: TGTGCCAGCAGGGGACCGGGACAGGGTTACATTCAGTACTTC.

The chain combines TRBV24-1 with TRBJ2-3; tentatively, D is TRBD1 (6 bases). The CDR3 runs 14 residues. The V end lost 9 bases, the J end lost 1 base, and 13 bases lay between the germline ends. Germline V gives CDR1 KGHDR, CDR2 SFDVKD. The CDR3 sequence is CATSWGLGTDTQYF. For the CDR3, the DNA is TGTGCCACCTCCTGGGGGCTGGGCACAGATACGCAGTATTTT.

This clone appeared a single time. The V call is TRBV7-8, the J call TRBJ1-2, with 7 bases matching TRBD1. In germline, CDR1 is SGHVS, CDR2 FQNEAQ. The CDR3 runs 16 residues. J was trimmed by 3 bases and V by 5 bases; bases with no gene match: 12. This chain's CDR3 is CASSRLGEGAYYGYTF. Here the CDR3 DNA reads TGTGCCAGCAGCCGATTGGGGGAGGGGGCTTACTATGGCTACACCTTC.

The V gene is TRBV3-1 (or the pseudogene TRBV3-2), the J gene TRBJ2-2, with D perhaps being TRBD1 or TRBD2 (5 bases each). Germline assignment: CDR1 LGHDT and CDR2 YNNKEL (reference sequence). This CDR3 is built from 15 residues. V was cut by 4 bases and J by 4 bases, with 13 bases left in between. The CDR3 region is CASSLGTVITGELFF. The CDR3 DNA follows: TGTGCCAGCAGCCTTGGGACGGTGATCACCGGGGAGCTGTTTTTT.

The V call is TRBV5-1, the J call TRBJ2-3; tentatively, D is TRBD2 (5 bases). Germline V gene data show CDR1 as SGHRS and CDR2 as YFSETQ. The CDR3 is 15 amino acids. V gave up 4 bases and J gave up 6 bases, with 18 bases separating them. The CDR3 region is CASSTQLASGDTQYF. The CDR3, as DNA: TGCGCCAGCAGCACCCAACTGGCGTCGGGGGATACGCAGTATTTT.

The chain recombines TRBV29-1 with TRBJ2-7, with D perhaps TRBD1 or TRBD2 (5 bases each). Trimming removed 7 bases at V and 2 bases at J, with 18 bases between. From germline, CDR1 is SQVTM and CDR2 ANQGSEA. This CDR3 is 14 amino acids long. CDR3 amino acids: CSAGSGSGTYEQYF. CDR3 DNA sequence: TGCAGCGCCGGGTCAGGGAGTGGAACCTACGAGCAGTACTTC.

The J gene is TRBJ2-7, the V gene TRBV7-2; possible D gene TRBD1, 6 bases. V shed 5 bases and J shed 4 bases, with 15 bases lying between them. Looked up from germline, CDR1 is SGHTA and CDR2 is FQGNSA. The CDR3 runs to 14 residues. CDR3 amino acids: CASSRSSQGYEQYF. The CDR3 DNA reads as TGTGCCAGCAGCAGGTCTTCTCAGGGGTACGAGCAGTACTTC.

The chain couples TRBV28 to TRBJ2-4; D possibly matches TRBD1 or TRBD2 (5 bases each). The CDR3 consists of 19 residues. Germline lookup yields CDR1 MDHEN and CDR2 SYDVKM. V dropped 4 bases and J dropped 6 bases, with 28 bases sitting between them. The CDR3 DNA reads as TGTGCCAGCAGTTCCCCCCTCGGGGCAGCAAATATTCCTGGAAACATTCAGTACTTC. Protein product: CASSSPLGAANIPGNIQYF. Complete variable domain (other parts from reference TRBV28 and TRBJ2-4): DVKVTQSSRYLVKRTGEKVFLECVQDMDHENMFWYRQDPGLGLRLIYFSYDVKMKEKGDIPEGYSVSREKKERFSLILESASTNQTSMYLCASSSPLGAANIPGNIQYFGAGTRLSVL.

In nucleotides, the CDR3 is TGTGCCAGCAGCGCCAACCTAAGAGGCGGGAACTCCTACGAGCAGTACTTC. Translated, it gives CASSANLRGGNSYEQYF. V is TRBV5-8 and J is TRBJ2-7, with D possibly matching TRBD2 (6 bases). The CDR3 extends over 17 amino acids. V was shortened by 4 bases and J by 0 bases, with 20 bases between the two germline ends. From germline, CDR1 is SGHTS and CDR2 YDEGEE. Variable domain in full (rest from reference TRBV5-8 and TRBJ2-7): EAGVTQSPTHLIKTRGQQATLRCSPISGHTSVYWYQQALGLGLQFLLWYDEGEERNRGNFPPRFSGRQFPNYSSELNVNALELEDSALYLCASSANLRGGNSYEQYFGPGTRLTVT.

This chain connects TRBV28 to TRBJ2-3; 13 bases map to TRBD2. CDR3 length: 17 amino acids. Unmatched junction bases numbered 7, after V lost 4 bases and J lost 3 bases. CDR1 MDHEN and CDR2 SYDVKM come from the germline V gene. The CDR3 loop reads CASSYGLAGAETDTQYF. CDR3 nucleotides: TGTGCCAGCAGTTACGGACTAGCGGGAGCGGAGACAGATACGCAGTATTTT.

The chain couples TRBV28 to TRBJ2-1; D may be TRBD1 or TRBD2 (5 bases each). With 1 base removed from V and 5 bases from J, the gap between germline ends came to 15 bases. The CDR3 runs 16 residues. Germline assignment: CDR1 MDHEN and CDR2 SYDVKM. The CDR3 sequence is CASSLFGGETNNEQFF. Written as DNA, the CDR3 is TGTGCCAGCAGTTTATTTGGGGGAGAAACTAACAATGAGCAGTTCTTC. Looking up the rest from reference TRBV28 and TRBJ2-1 gives the full variable domain: DVKVTQSSRYLVKRTGEKVFLECVQDMDHENMFWYRQDPGLGLRLIYFSYDVKMKEKGDIPEGYSVSREKKERFSLILESASTNQTSMYLCASSLFGGETNNEQFFGPGTRLTVL.

The rearrangement uses TRBV9 and TRBJ2-7, with 8 positions matching TRBD2. The CDR3 runs to 16 residues. CDR1 is SGDLS, CDR2 YYNGEE, per germline. After removal of 1 base from V and 0 bases from J, the junction contained 6 bases not matched to a gene. For the CDR3, the DNA is TGTGCCAGCAGCGTATCTAGCGGGTTGAGCTCCTACGAGCAGTACTTC. This codes for CASSVSSGLSSYEQYF. Together with reference TRBV9 and TRBJ2-7, the CDR3 gives the full variable domain: DSGVTQTPKHLITATGQRVTLRCSPRSGDLSVYWYQQSLDQGLQFLIQYYNGEERAKGNILERFSAQQFPDLHSELNLSSLELGDSALYFCASSVSSGLSSYEQYFGPGTRLTVT.

On this clone itself: Additional DNA sequences in this sample encode the identical CDR3. J is TRBJ1-6 and V is TRBV27; 8 bases are shared with TRBD1. Looked up from germline, CDR1 is MNHEY and CDR2 is SMNVEV (reference sequence). The CDR3 is made up of 14 amino acids. Germline trimming cut 3 bases from V and 7 bases from J; bases unmatched to any gene: 2. CDR3 bases: TGTGCCAGCAGTTTGGGACAGGTGAATTCACCCCTCCACTTT. As protein: CASSLGQVNSPLHF.

The chain is built from TRBV18 and TRBJ2-6; D is unresolved. Trimming took 2 bases from V and 0 from J, leaving 8 bases between them. The CDR3 is 16 amino acids. Per germline, CDR1 KGHSH and CDR2 LQKENI. The CDR3 DNA reads TGTGCCAGCTCACCATTTACGGACTCTGGGGCCAACGTCCTGACTTTC. Residues: CASSPFTDSGANVLTF.

This sequence joins TRBV19 and TRBJ1-3; 10 nucleotides line up with TRBD1. The CDR3 consists of 18 residues. With V trimmed by 7 bases and J by 0 bases, 12 bases remained unmatched. Germline assignment: CDR1 LNHDA and CDR2 SQIVND (reference sequence). The CDR3 DNA is TGTGCCAGTACCCGGGACAGGGGATCCCCGAGCTCTGGAAACACCATATATTTT. Its translation is CASTRDRGSPSSGNTIYF.

The V and J genes are TRBV7-9 and TRBJ1-4; D unresolved. Germline V lookup: CDR1 SEHNR, CDR2 FQNEAQ (reference sequence). V gave up 7 bases and J gave up 5 bases, with 14 bases separating them. CDR3 length: 14 amino acids. The CDR3 is CASTFGGRNEKLFF. The CDR3 DNA is TGTGCCAGCACCTTCGGCGGGAGGAATGAAAAACTGTTTTTT.

This chain connects TRBV7-9 to TRBJ1-2; unclear D gene. The germline V and J ends were trimmed by 1 base and 8 bases, with 14 bases remaining between them. The CDR3 extends over 14 amino acids. In germline, CDR1 is SEHNR, CDR2 FQNEAQ (reference sequence). The CDR3 DNA sequence: TGTGCCAGCAGCTTAGACCGGACCCTGGGAGGCTACACCTTC. Translation gives CASSLDRTLGGYTF.

The chain has TRBV7-9 and TRBJ2-1; 7 bases agree with TRBD2. This CDR3 is 17 amino acids long. V shed 0 bases, J shed 4 bases, and the junction held 9 bases outside the gene matches. Looked up from germline, CDR1 is SEHNR and CDR2 is FQNEAQ (reference sequence). The CDR3 region is CASSLASAGVLYNEQFF. In DNA, the CDR3 is TGTGCCAGCAGCTTAGCTTCTGCGGGAGTGTTGTACAATGAGCAGTTCTTC.

As DNA, the CDR3 is TGCGCCAGCAGTCCCGGGACAGGGGGCTACGAGCAGTACTTC. Translating it yields CASSPGTGGYEQYF. The genes are TRBV4-3 and TRBJ2-7; 11 bases are shared with TRBD1. Germline CDR1 and CDR2: LGHNA and YSLEER. The CDR3 spans 14 residues. Trimming cost V 6 bases and J 3 bases; bases outside gene matches: 4.

J is TRBJ1-2 and V is TRBV19, with D possibly matching TRBD1 (5 bases). Between the trimmed V and J ends, which lost 5 bases and 1 base, there was a span of 17 bases. Germline CDR1 and CDR2: LNHDA and SQIVND (reference sequence). There are 16 residues in the CDR3. The CDR3 DNA follows: TGTGCCAGTAGTTCAAGACAGACGCCGTTTAACTATGGCTACACCTTC. Translating it yields CASSSRQTPFNYGYTF.